This TCR beta chain was found in a study of CD8 T cells in Susac syndrome. Study-wide findings and caveats: Total CD8+ and CD8+ TEMRA repertoires contained approximately 16 and five Susac-specific public clones, respectively.

A remark on this clonotype: Its antigen remains unknown.

V dropped 7 bases and J dropped 4 bases, with 20 bases sitting between them. Germline V gives CDR1 SQVTM, CDR2 ANQGSEA. The CDR3 runs 16 residues. CD8+ and CD4+ blood T cells underwent TCR beta sequencing. Through negative isolation, CD4+ and CD8+ T cells were obtained, while TEMRA cells were enriched using FACS. Reverse transcription used roughly 0.5 to 1 ug RNA and random hexamers. The immunoSEQ assay covered 54 Vbeta and 13 Jbeta segments for CDR3. TCRdb recomputed calls from the immunoSEQ multiplex PCR reads with MiXCR, one row per CDR3 protein. The table lists about 140,000 distinct CDR3 sequences, more than 85% of them singletons.

The V gene is TRBV29-1, the J gene TRBJ2-6; no firm D call. This sequence was found in a human donor with Susac syndrome. The sample taken for sequencing was CD8+ T cells from PBMCs. The CDR3 region is CSAVTLEGSGANVLTF. CDR3 in DNA: TGCAGCGCCGTAACCCTGGAAGGGTCCGGGGCCAACGTCCTGACTTTC. Full variable domain (rest looked up from reference TRBV29-1 and TRBJ2-6): SAVISQKPSRDICQRGTSLTIQCQVDSQVTMMFWYRQQPGQSLTLIATANQGSEATYESGFVIDKFPISRPNLTFSTLTVSNMSPEDSSIYLCSAVTLEGSGANVLTFGAGSRLTVL.